This note documents a single TCR beta chain sequence. The data were produced by immunoSEQ multiplex PCR, yet TCRdb's version contains in-frame clones alone and is incomplete. The data show 190,000 or so clones, 81% seen once. The data are from a study of blood T cell repertoires in COVID-19. CDR1 is SGHRS, CDR2 YFSETQ, per germline. V was clipped by 7 bases and J by 4 bases; unmatched bases: 2. The CDR3 covers 13 residues. Sequencing was carried out using PBMCs or T cells enriched from blood (not recorded which). This TCR was sampled from a man aged 40-49 years who had recovered from COVID-19. V gene TRBV5-1 combines with J gene TRBJ2-1, with TRBD1 matching over 10 bases. The CDR3 here is CASGQGGYNEQFF. The CDR3 nucleotides read TGCGCCAGCGGACAGGGGGGTTACAATGAGCAGTTCTTC. The full variable domain, in which reference TRBV5-1 and TRBJ2-1 provide the parts outside the CDR3, is KAGVTQTPRYLIKTRGQQVTLSCSPISGHRSVSWYQQTPGQGLQFLFEYFSETQRNKGNFPGRFSGRQFSNSRSEMNVSTLELGDSALYLCASGQGGYNEQFFGPGTRLTVL.